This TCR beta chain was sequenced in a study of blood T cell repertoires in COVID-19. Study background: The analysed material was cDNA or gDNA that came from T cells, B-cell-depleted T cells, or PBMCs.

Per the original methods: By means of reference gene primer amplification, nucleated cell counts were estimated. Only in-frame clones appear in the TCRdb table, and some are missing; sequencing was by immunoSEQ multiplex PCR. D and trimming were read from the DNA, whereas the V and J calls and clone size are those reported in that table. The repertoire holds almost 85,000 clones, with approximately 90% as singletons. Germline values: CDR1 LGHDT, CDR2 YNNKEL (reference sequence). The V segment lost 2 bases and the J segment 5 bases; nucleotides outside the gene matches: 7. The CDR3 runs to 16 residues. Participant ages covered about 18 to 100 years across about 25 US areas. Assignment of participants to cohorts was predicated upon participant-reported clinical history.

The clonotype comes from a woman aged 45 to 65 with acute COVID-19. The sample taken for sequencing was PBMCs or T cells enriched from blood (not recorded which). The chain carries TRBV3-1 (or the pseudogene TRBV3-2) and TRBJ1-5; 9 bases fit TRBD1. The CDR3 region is CASSQTPGQGHQPQHF. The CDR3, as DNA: TGTGCCAGCAGCCAAACACCGGGACAGGGACATCAGCCCCAGCATTTT.